The 15 T cell receptor beta chains reported below all come from one sample, sequenced in a study of blood T cell repertoires in COVID-19. The protocol was immunoSEQ multiplex PCR, while the TCRdb copy is restricted to in-frame clones and leaves out a portion. The table includes approximately 74,000 clones, just under 85% detected once. Sequenced sample: peripheral blood. These receptors all stem from a man in his 70s with acute or convalescent COVID-19.

The chain combines TRBV23-1 with TRBJ1-1, with 7 bases lining up with TRBD1. TRBV23-1 has ORF status, its function being uncertain. V was pared by 0 bases and J by 4 bases, with 5 bases of the junction left unmatched. The CDR3 spans 15 residues. In nucleotides, the CDR3 is TGCGCCAGCAGTCAATCGAAACAGGGGTGCACTGAAGCTTTCTTT. This gives the protein CASSQSKQGCTEAFF.

The J gene is TRBJ2-2, the V gene TRBV6-4; the match to TRBD2 covers 12 bases. V was clipped by 4 bases and J by 7 bases; unmatched bases: 4. Germline V CDR1 and CDR2: MRHNA, SNTAGT. The CDR3 loop spans 15 amino acids. The CDR3 reads CASSGLAGGSGELFF. In nucleotides, the CDR3 is TGTGCCAGCAGTGGGCTAGCGGGAGGGAGCGGGGAGCTGTTTTTT.

This clone was detected only once. The V gene is TRBV5-1, the J gene TRBJ2-5, with D perhaps TRBD1 (7 bases). This CDR3 has 15 residues. V was clipped by 1 base and J by 1 base, with 11 bases between them. Germline CDR1 is SGHRS and CDR2 is YFSETQ. The CDR3 spells CASSLPRGVQETQYF. The CDR3 nucleotides are TGCGCCAGCAGCTTGCCCAGGGGGGTCCAAGAGACCCAGTACTTC. Filled out from reference TRBV5-1 and TRBJ2-5, the complete variable domain reads KAGVTQTPRYLIKTRGQQVTLSCSPISGHRSVSWYQQTPGQGLQFLFEYFSETQRNKGNFPGRFSGRQFSNSRSEMNVSTLELGDSALYLCASSLPRGVQETQYFGPGTRLLVL.

V gene TRBV4-2 combines with J gene TRBJ1-2; possible D gene TRBD1, 5 bases. V gave up 6 bases and J gave up 4 bases, with 12 bases separating them. CDR3 length: 13 amino acids. Germline lookup yields CDR1 LGHNA and CDR2 YNFKEQ. The chain's CDR3 is CASRGGQRYGYTF. DNA for the CDR3: TGTGCCAGCAGGGGCGGACAACGCTATGGCTACACCTTC.

Here the CDR3 reads CASSLASYQPQHF. CDR3 coding DNA: TGTGCCAGCAGCCTCGCTTCCTACCAGCCCCAGCATTTT. This chain connects TRBV5-8 to TRBJ1-5; D call uncertain. This CDR3 comprises 13 residues. The germline V gene encodes CDR1 SGHTS and CDR2 YDEGEE. Trimming took 4 bases from V and 7 from J, leaving 12 bases between them.

The CDR3: CASSPTDRGRFQPQHF. DNA for the CDR3: TGTGCCAGTAGCCCTACAGACAGGGGGCGTTTTCAGCCCCAGCATTTT. The V call is TRBV19, the J call TRBJ1-5, with TRBD1 identical over 10 bases. This CDR3 comprises 16 residues. The germline gives CDR1 LNHDA, CDR2 SQIVND (reference sequence). J lost 6 bases, V lost 6 bases, and 11 bases had no gene match.

This rearrangement joins TRBV7-2 to TRBJ2-3; 16 bases are shared with TRBD2. Germline CDR1 and CDR2: SGHTA and FQGNSA. V dropped 1 base and J dropped 5; count of bases not matched to a gene: 6. The CDR3 extends over 18 amino acids. Written as DNA, the CDR3 is TGTGCCAGCAGCTTAGTAGGGACTAGCGGGGGGGACGGAGATACGCAGTATTTT. Encoded protein: CASSLVGTSGGDGDTQYF.

This clone was seen ten or more times. V gene TRBV2 combines with J gene TRBJ2-2; D perhaps matches TRBD1 (5 bases). Germline CDR1 reads SNHLY; CDR2 reads FYNNEI. V was cut by 10 bases and J by 1 base, with 10 bases left in between. The CDR3 is 13 amino acids. CDR3 loop: CAITGQNTGELFF. CDR3 in DNA: TGTGCCATCACCGGACAGAACACCGGGGAGCTGTTTTTT.

V usage is TRBV27 and J usage is TRBJ2-7; the D gene is possibly TRBD2 (6 bases). Germline V CDR1 and CDR2: MNHEY, SMNVEV (reference sequence). V gave up 0 bases and J gave up 3 bases, with 15 bases separating them. The CDR3 covers 16 residues. CDR3: CASSLSEGGNRYEQYF. CDR3 DNA: TGTGCCAGCAGTTTATCCGAGGGCGGGAACCGCTACGAGCAGTACTTC.

DNA for the CDR3: TGTGCCAGCAGTTATTTGGGACAGGGCAATGAGCAGTTCTTC. It codes for CASSYLGQGNEQFF. The chain uses TRBV6-5 and TRBJ2-1, with 9 bases fitting TRBD1. This CDR3 contains 14 residues. Unmatched junction bases numbered 3, after V lost 3 bases and J lost 6 bases. Germline lookup yields CDR1 MNHEY and CDR2 SVGAGI.

V is TRBV21-1 and J is TRBJ2-1; the table gives TRBD2 as D, unverified against the DNA. TRBV21-1 is given as a pseudogene. The CDR3 runs 17 residues. CDR3 region: CASSKFPAGVPYNEQFF. The CDR3 nucleotides are TGTGCCAGCAGCAAATTTCCAGCGGGAGTCCCCTACAATGAGCAGTTCTTC.

The chain recombines TRBV6-2 or TRBV6-3 with TRBJ2-1; tentative D call: TRBD2 (6 bases). The CDR3 extends over 16 amino acids. CDR1 is MNHEY and CDR2 is SVGEGT in the germline V gene. Trimming shortened V by 0 bases and J by 2 bases, and 11 bases separated the two germline ends. The CDR3 protein is CASSYSTSYPYNEQFF. The CDR3 region has the DNA TGTGCCAGCAGTTACTCGACTAGTTACCCCTACAATGAGCAGTTCTTC.

This clone was picked up one time. The chain combines TRBV5-6 with TRBJ1-6, with D maybe TRBD1 (6 bases). Germline values: CDR1 SGHDT, CDR2 YYEEEE. The CDR3 is 15 residues long. V gave up 1 base and J gave up 8 bases, with 13 bases separating them. The CDR3 sequence: CASSLLHPGDSPLHF. The DNA for the CDR3 is TGTGCCAGCAGCTTGCTACACCCAGGGGATTCACCCCTCCACTTT.

The rearrangement links TRBV5-1 to TRBJ2-2, with a possible D match to TRBD1 (6 bases). The CDR3 has 16 amino acids. V was shortened by 3 bases and J by 1 base, with 13 bases between the two germline ends. The V gene's germline CDR1 is SGHRS and CDR2 YFSETQ. The CDR3: CASSWNRVGNTGELFF. CDR3 coding DNA: TGCGCCAGCAGCTGGAACAGGGTGGGGAACACCGGGGAGCTGTTTTTT.

The chain couples TRBV19 to TRBJ1-5; 10 positions match TRBD1. The CDR3 consists of 16 residues. Germline-derived CDR1 and CDR2 are LNHDA and SQIVND (reference sequence). V shed 2 bases, J shed 3 bases, and the junction held 4 bases outside the gene matches. The CDR3: CASSIWGQGLNQPQHF. The CDR3 nucleotides read TGTGCCAGTAGTATATGGGGACAGGGGCTCAATCAGCCCCAGCATTTT.